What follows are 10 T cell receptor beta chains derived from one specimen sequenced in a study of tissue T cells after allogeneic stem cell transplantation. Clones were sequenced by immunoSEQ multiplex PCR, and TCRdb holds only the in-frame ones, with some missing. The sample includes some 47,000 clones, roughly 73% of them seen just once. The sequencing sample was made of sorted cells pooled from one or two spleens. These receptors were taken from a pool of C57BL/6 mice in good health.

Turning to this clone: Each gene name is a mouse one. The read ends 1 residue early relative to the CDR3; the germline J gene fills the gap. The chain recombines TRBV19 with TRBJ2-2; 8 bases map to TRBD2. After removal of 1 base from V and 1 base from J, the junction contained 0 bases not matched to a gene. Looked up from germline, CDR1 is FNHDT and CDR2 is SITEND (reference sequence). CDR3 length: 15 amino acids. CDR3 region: CASSITGGNTGQLYF. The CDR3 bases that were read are TGTGCCAGCAGTATAACTGGGGGAAACACCGGGCAGCTCTAC.

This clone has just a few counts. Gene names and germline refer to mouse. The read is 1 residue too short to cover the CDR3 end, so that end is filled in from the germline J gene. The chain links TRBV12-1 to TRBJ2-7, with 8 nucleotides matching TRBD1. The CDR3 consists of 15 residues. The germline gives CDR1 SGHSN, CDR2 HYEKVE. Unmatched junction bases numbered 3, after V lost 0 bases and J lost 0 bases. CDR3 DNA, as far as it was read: TGTGCCAGCTCTCTCGAAGGACAGGGCTCCTATGAACAGTAC. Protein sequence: CASSLEGQGSYEQY. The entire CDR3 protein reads CASSLEGQGSYEQYF.

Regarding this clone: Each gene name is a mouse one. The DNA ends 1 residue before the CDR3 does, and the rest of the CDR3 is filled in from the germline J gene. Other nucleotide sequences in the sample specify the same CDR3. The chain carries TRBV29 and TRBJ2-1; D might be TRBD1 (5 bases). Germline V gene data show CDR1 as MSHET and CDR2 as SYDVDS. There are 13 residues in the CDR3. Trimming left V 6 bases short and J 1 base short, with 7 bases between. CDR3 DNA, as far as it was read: TGTGCTAGCAGCCAGGGAAACTATGCTGAGCAGTTC. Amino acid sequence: CASSQGNYAEQF. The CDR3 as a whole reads CASSQGNYAEQFF.

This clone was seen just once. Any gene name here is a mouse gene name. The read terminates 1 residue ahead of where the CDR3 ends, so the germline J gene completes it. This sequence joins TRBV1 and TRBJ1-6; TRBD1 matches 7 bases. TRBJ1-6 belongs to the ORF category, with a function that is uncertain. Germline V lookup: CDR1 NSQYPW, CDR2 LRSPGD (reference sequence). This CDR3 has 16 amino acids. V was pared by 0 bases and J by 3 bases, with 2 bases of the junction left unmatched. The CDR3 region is CTCSADRGVYNSPLYF. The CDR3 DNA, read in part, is TGCACCTGCAGTGCAGACAGGGGGGTCTATAATTCGCCCCTCTAC.

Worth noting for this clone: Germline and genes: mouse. The CDR3 bases that were read are TGTGCCAGCGGGGTACAGGGGGTCAACCAGGCTCCGCTT. Its protein product is CASGVQGVNQAPL. The whole CDR3 is CASGVQGVNQAPLF. The chain couples TRBV13-2 to TRBJ1-5; 8 bases line up with TRBD1. The read terminates 1 residue ahead of where the CDR3 ends, so the germline J gene completes it. V shed 5 bases, J shed 3 bases, and the junction held 4 bases outside the gene matches. The germline CDR1 and CDR2 sequences are NNHNN and SYGAGS (reference sequence). The CDR3 is 14 residues long.

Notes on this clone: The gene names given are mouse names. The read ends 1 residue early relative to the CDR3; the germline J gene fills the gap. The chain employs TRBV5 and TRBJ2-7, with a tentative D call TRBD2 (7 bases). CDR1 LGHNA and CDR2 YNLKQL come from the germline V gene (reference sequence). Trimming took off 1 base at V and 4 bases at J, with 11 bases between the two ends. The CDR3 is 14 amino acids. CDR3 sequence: CASSQGGGEYEQYF. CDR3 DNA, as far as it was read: TGTGCCAGCAGCCAAGGAGGGGGGGAATATGAACAGTAC.

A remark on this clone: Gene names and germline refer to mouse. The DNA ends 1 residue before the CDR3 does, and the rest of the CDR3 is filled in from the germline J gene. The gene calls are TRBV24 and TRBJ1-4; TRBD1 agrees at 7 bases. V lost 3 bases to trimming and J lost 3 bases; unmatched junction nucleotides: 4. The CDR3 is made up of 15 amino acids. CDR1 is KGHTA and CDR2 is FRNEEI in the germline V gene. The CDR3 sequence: CASSLHRGPNERLFF. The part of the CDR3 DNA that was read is TGTGCCAGCAGTCTACACAGGGGACCCAACGAAAGATTATTT.

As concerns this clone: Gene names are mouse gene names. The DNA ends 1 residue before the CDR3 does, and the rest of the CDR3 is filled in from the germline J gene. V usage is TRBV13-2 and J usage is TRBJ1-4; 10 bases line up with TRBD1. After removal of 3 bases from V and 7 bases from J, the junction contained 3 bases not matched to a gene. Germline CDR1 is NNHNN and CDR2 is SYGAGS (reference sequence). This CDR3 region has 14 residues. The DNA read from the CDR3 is TGTGCCAGCGGTGGGGGGACAGGGGTCGAAAGATTATTT. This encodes CASGGGTGVERLF. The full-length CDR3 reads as CASGGGTGVERLFF.

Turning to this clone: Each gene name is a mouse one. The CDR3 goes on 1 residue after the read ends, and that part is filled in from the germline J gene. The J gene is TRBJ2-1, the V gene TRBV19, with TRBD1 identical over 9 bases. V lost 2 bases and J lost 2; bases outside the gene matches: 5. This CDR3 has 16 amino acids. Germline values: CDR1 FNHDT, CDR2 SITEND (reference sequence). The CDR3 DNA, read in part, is TGTGCCAGCAGTATTAGACAGGGGGGGGACTATGCTGAGCAGTTC. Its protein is CASSIRQGGDYAEQF. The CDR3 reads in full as CASSIRQGGDYAEQFF.

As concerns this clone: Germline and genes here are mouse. CDR3 sequence reads: CAWTGTSQNTLYF. The sequenced CDR3 bases are TGTGCCTGGACTGGGACTAGTCAAAACACCTTGTAC. The J gene is TRBJ2-4, the V gene TRBV31, with D maybe TRBD2 (6 bases). The sequenced fragment ends 1 residue before the CDR3 boundary, so the rest is inferred from the germline J gene. Germline V gene sequence: CDR1 GKSSPN, CDR2 SITVG. CDR3 length: 13 residues. V lost 4 bases and J 0 bases, leaving 8 bases between the germline ends.